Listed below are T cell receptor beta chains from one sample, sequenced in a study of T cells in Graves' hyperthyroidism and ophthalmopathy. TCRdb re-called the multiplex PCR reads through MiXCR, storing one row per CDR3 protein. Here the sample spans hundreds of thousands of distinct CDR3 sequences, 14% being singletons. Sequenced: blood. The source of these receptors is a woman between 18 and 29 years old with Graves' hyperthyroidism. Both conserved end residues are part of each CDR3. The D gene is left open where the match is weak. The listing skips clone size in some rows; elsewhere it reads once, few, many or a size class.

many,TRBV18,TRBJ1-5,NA,TGTGCCAGCTCACCCGAAATGAGCAATCAGCCCCAGCATTTT,CASSPEMSNQPQHF
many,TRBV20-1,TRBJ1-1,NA,TGCAGTGCTAGAGGTCGGCGGAACACTGAAGCTTTCTTT,CSARGRRNTEAFF
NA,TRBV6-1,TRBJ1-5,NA,TGTGCCAGCATGGGATGGAGCAATCAGCCCCAGCATTTT,CASMGWSNQPQHF
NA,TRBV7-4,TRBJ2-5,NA,TGTGCCAGCACCGTCGATGGTTTGGGGTACCGACGTATAGAGACCCAGTACTTC,CASTVDGLGYRRIETQYF
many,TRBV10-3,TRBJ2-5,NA,TGTGCCATCAGTGAGGGGGCAGGAGGGCAAGAGACCCAGTACTTC,CAISEGAGGQETQYF
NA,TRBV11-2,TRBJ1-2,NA,TGTGCCAGCAGCTTAGGGCAGGGGACGCTCTTAGATGGCTACACCTTC,CASSLGQGTLLDGYTF
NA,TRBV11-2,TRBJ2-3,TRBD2,TGTGCCAGCAGGCGACTAGCGGGAGATTCGGATACGCAGTATTTT,CASRRLAGDSDTQYF
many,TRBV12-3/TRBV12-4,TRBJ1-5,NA,TGTGCCAGCAGGTCAGGGCATCAGCCCCAGCATTTT,CASRSGHQPQHF
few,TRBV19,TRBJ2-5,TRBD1,TGTGCCAGCAACCCGGGACAGCCAAATCTTCAGTACTTC,CASNPGQPNLQYF
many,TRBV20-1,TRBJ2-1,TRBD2,TGCAGTGCTAGAAAGGCTAGCGGACTAAATGAGCAGTTCTTC,CSARKASGLNEQFF
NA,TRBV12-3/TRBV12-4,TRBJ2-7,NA,TGTGCCAGCACCCGGGACGGACCCTACGAGCAGTACTTC,CASTRDGPYEQYF
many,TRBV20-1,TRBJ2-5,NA,TGCAGTGCTAGAGCCGGGACTGCGTACCAAGAGACCCAGTACTTC,CSARAGTAYQETQYF
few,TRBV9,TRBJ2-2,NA,TGTGCCAGCAGCGGGCTGAAAACAGGGAGCTTCACCGGGGAGCTGTTTTTT,CASSGLKTGSFTGELFF
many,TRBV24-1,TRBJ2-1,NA,TGTGCCACCAGTGACACGGACGCGGGTTACAATGAGCAGTTCTTC,CATSDTDAGYNEQFF
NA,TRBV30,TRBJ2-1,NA,TGTGCCTGGAGTCATGAGACGGGAATCAATGAGCAGTTCTTC,CAWSHETGINEQFF
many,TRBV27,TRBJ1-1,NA,TGTGCCAGCTCATCAAATTGGCTTTACACTGAAGCTTTCTTT,CASSSNWLYTEAFF
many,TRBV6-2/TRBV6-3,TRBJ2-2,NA,TGTGCCAGCAGTTATGGGCAGGACACCGGGGAGCTGTTTTTT,CASSYGQDTGELFF